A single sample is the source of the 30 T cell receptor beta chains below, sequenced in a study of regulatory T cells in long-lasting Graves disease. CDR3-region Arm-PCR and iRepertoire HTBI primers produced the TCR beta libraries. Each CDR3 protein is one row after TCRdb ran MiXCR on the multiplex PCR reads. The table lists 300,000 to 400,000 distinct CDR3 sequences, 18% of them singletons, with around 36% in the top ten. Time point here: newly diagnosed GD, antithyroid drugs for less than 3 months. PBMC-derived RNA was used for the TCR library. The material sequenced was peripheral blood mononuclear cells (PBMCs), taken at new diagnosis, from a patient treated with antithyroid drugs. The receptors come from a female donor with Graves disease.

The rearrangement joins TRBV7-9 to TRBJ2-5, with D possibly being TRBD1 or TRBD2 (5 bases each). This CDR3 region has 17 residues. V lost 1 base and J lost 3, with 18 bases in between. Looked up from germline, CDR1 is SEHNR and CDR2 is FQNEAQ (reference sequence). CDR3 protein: CASSLERLSGKEETQYF. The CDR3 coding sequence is TGTGCCAGCAGCTTAGAGCGGCTGTCAGGGAAAGAAGAGACCCAGTACTTC.

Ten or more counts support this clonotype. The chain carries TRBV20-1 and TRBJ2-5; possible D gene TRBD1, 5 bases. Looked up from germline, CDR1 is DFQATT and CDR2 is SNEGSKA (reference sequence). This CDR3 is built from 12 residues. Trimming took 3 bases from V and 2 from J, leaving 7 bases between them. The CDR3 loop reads CSARDKQETQYF. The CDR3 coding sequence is TGCAGTGCTAGGGACAAGCAAGAGACCCAGTACTTC.

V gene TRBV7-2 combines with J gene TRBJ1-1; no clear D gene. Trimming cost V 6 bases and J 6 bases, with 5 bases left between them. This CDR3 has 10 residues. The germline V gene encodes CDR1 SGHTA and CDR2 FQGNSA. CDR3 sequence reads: CASRGAEAFF. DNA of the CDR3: TGTGCCAGCAGGGGCGCTGAAGCTTTCTTT.

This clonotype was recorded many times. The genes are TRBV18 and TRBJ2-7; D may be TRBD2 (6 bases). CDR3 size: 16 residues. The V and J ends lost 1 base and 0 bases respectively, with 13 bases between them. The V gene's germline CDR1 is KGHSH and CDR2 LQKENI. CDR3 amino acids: CASSPQAAGGSYEQYF. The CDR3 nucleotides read TGTGCCAGCTCACCACAAGCAGCGGGTGGCTCCTACGAGCAGTACTTC.

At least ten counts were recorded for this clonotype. This CDR3 is CASSISGIGNTIYF. The DNA of the CDR3 is TGTGCCAGTAGTATCAGCGGGATTGGAAACACCATATATTTT. The chain couples TRBV19 to TRBJ1-3; no firm D call. The germline V gene encodes CDR1 LNHDA and CDR2 SQIVND (reference sequence). V lost 3 bases and J 3 bases, leaving 9 bases between the germline ends. The CDR3 is 14 amino acids.

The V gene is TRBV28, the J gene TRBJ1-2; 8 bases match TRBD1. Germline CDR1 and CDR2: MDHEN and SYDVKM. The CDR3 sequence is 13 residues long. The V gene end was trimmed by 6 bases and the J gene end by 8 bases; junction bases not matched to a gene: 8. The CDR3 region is CASRKQGGRGYTF. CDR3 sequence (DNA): TGTGCCAGCAGGAAACAGGGGGGAAGAGGCTACACCTTC.

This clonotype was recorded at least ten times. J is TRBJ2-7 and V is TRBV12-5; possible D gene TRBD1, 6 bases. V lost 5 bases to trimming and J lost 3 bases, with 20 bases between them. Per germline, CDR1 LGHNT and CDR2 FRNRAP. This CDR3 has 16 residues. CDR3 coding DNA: TGTGCTAGTGGTCTTCGGGACAACCTTAAGGACTACGAGCAGTACTTC. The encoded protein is CASGLRDNLKDYEQYF.

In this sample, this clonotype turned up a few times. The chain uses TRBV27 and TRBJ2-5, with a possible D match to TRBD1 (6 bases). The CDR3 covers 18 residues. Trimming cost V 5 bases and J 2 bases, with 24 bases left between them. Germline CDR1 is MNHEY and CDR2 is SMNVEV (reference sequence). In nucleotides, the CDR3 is TGTGCCAGCAGTATAAACCCGGGACACACTCGACATCAAGAGACCCAGTACTTC. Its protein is CASSINPGHTRHQETQYF.

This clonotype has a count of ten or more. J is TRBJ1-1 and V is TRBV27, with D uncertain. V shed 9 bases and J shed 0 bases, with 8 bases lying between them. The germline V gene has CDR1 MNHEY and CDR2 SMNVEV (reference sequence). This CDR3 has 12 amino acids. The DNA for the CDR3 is TGTGCCAGACCGACACTGAACACTGAAGCTTTCTTT. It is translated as CARPTLNTEAFF.

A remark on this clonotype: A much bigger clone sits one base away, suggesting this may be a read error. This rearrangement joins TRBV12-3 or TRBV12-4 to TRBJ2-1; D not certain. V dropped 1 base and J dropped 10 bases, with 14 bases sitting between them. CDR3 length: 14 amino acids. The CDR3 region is CASSLDPKAHEQFF. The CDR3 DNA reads TGTGCCAGCAGTTTAGACCCCAAAGCCCACGAGCAGTTCTTC.

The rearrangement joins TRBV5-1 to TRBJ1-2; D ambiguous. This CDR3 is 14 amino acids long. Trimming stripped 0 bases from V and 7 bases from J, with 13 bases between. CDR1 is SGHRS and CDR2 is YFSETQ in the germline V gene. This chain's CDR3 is CASSLEAPKGGYTF. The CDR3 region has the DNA TGCGCCAGCAGCTTGGAGGCCCCGAAAGGTGGCTACACCTTC.

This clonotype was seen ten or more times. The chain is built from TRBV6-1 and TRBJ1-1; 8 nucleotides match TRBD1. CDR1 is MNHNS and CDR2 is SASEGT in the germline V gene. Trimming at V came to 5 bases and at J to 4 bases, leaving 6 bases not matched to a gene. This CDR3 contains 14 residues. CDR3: CASSSQGARTEAFF. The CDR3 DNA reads TGTGCCAGCAGTAGTCAGGGGGCGCGCACTGAAGCTTTCTTT.

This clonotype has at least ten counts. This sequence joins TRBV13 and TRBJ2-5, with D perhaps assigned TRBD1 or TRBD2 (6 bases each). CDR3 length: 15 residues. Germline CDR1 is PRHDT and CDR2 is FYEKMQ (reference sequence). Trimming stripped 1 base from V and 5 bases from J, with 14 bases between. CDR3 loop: CASSLAQSGAETQYF. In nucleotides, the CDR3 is TGTGCCAGCAGCTTAGCCCAATCGGGGGCCGAGACCCAGTACTTC.

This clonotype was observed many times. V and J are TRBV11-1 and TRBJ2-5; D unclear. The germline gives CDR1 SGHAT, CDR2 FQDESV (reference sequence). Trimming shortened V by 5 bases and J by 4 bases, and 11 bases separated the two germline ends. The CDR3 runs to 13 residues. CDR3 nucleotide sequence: TGTGCCAGCAGCGTTAGGGCCCGAGAGACCCAGTACTTC. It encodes CASSVRARETQYF.

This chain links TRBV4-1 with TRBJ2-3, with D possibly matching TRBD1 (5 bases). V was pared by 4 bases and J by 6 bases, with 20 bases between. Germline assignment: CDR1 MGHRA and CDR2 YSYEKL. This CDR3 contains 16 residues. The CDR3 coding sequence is TGCGCCAGCAGCCCGGACGAAGGGGCCACCTCGGATACGCAGTATTTT. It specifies CASSPDEGATSDTQYF.

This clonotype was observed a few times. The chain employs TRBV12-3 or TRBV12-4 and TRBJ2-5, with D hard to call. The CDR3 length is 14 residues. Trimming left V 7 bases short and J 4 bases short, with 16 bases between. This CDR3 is CASTSYGRLETQYF. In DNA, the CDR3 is TGTGCCAGCACCTCTTATGGCAGGTTAGAGACCCAGTACTTC.

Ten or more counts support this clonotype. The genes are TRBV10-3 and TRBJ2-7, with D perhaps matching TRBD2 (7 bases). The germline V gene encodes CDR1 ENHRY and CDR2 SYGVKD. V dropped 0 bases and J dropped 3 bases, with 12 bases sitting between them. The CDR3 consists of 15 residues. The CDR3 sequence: CAISESQRDIYEQYF. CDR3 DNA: TGTGCCATCAGTGAGTCTCAGCGGGACATCTACGAGCAGTACTTC.

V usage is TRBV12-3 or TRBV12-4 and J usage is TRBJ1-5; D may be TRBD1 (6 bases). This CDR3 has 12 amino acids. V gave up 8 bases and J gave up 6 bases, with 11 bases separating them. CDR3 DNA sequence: TGTGCCAGCCGGCAGGGGCCTCAGCCCCAGCATTTT. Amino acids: CASRQGPQPQHF.

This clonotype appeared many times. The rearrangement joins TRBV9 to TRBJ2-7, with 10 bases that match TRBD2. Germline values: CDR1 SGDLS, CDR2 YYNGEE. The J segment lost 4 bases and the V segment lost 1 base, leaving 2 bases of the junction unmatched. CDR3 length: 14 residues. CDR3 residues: CASSVTSGKYEQYF. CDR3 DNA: TGTGCCAGCAGCGTAACTAGCGGGAAATACGAGCAGTACTTC.

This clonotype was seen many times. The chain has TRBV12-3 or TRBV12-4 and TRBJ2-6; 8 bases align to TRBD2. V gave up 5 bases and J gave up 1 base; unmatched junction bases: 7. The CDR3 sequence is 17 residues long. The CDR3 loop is CASSPREGGSGANVLTF. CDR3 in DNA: TGTGCCAGCAGTCCACGGGAGGGGGGGTCTGGGGCCAACGTCCTGACTTTC.

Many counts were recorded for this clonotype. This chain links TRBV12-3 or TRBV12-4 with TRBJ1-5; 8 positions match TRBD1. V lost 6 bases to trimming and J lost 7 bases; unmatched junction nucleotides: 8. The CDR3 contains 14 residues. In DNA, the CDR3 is TGTGCCAGCAGCCCCCGGACAGGGCTACAGCCCCAGCATTTT. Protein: CASSPRTGLQPQHF.

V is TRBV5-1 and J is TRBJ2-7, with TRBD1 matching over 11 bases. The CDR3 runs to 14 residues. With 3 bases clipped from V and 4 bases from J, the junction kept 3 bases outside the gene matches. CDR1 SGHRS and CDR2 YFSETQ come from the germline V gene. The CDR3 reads CASSSGQGAYEQYF. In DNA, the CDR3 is TGCGCCAGCAGCTCCGGACAGGGGGCGTACGAGCAGTACTTC.

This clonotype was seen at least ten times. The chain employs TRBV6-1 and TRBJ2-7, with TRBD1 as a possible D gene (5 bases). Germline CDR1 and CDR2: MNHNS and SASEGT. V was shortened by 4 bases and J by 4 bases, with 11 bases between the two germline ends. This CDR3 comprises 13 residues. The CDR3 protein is CASSVGDLYEQYF. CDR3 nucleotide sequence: TGTGCCAGCAGTGTAGGGGATCTTTACGAGCAGTACTTC.

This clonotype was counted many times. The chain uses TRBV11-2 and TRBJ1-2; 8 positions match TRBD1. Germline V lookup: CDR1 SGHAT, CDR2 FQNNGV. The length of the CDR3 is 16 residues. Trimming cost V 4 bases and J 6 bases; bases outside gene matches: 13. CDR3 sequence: CASSSGQGGVGDGYTF. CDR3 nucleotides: TGTGCCAGCAGCTCCGGACAGGGTGGGGTTGGGGATGGCTACACCTTC.

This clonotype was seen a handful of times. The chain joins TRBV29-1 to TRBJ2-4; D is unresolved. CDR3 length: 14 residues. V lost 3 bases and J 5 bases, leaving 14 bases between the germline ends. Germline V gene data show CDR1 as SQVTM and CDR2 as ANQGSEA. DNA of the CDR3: TGCAGCGTTGAGCTGGCGGTGGGTCAAAACATTCAGTACTTC. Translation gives CSVELAVGQNIQYF.

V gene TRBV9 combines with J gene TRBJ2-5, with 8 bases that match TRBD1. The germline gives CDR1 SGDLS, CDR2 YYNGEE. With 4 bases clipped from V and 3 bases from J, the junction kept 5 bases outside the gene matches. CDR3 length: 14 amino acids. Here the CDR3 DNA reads TGTGCCAGCAGCCCTGAGGACAGGGAAGAGACCCAGTACTTC. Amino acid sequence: CASSPEDREETQYF.

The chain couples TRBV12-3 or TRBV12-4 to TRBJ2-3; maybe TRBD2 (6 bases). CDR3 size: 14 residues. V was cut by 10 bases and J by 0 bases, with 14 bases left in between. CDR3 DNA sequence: TGTGCCACCGGAGAGGGAGGTAGCACAGATACGCAGTATTTT. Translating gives CATGEGGSTDTQYF.

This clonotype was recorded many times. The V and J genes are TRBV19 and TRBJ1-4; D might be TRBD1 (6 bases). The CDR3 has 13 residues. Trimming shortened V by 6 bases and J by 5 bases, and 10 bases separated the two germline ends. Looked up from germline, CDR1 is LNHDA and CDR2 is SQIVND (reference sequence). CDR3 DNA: TGTGCCAGTAGCTACAGGGAAAATGAAAAACTGTTTTTT. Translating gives CASSYRENEKLFF.

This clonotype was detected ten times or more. The CDR3 nucleotides read TGCGCCAGCAGCTTAGTGATCTTTGGCGGGGAGCTGTTTTTT. This sequence encodes CASSLVIFGGELFF. The rearrangement joins TRBV5-1 to TRBJ2-2, with no clear D. The CDR3 is 14 residues long. Germline values: CDR1 SGHRS, CDR2 YFSETQ. V was trimmed by 2 bases and J by 7 bases, leaving 12 bases between them.

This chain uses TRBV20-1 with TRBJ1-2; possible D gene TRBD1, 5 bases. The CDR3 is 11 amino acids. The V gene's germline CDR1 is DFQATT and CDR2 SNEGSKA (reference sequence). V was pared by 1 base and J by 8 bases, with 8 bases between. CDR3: CSARVGRGYTF. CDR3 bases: TGCAGTGCTAGAGTGGGGCGAGGCTACACCTTC.